A single sample gave rise to the 2 T cell receptor beta chains below, sequenced in a study of cytomegalovirus exposure and HLA in healthy donors. This PCR relied on a set of 60 Vbeta primers and 13 Jbeta primers. Only in-frame clones appear in the TCRdb table, and some are missing; sequencing was by immunoSEQ multiplex PCR. The table lists some 180,000 clones, approximately 84% of them singletons, with 2.9% in the top ten. The sequenced sample consisted of PBMCs. These receptors were collected from a female donor in good health and CMV-seronegative.

Here the CDR3 reads CASSRLAGGTFYF. The DNA for the CDR3 is TGTGCCAGCAGCCGACTAGCGGGAGGGACCTTTTACTTC. The rearrangement links TRBV7-9 to TRBJ2-7; TRBD2 matches 14 bases. Trimming took 5 bases from V and 13 from J; bases not matched to a gene: 7. Germline CDR1 SEHNR, CDR2 FQNEAQ (reference sequence). This CDR3 is 13 amino acids long.

As for this clone: Germline and junction disagree at one end, which may indicate a read error. CDR3 region: CAGSEVATGGSYGYTF. The CDR3 bases are TGTGCCGGCAGTGAAGTCGCGACAGGGGGTTCCTATGGCTACACCTTC. The chain is built from TRBV2 and TRBJ1-2; TRBD1 agrees at 9 bases. The CDR3 has 16 residues. Germline CDR1 is SNHLY and CDR2 is FYNNEI.